This T cell receptor (beta chain) derives from a study of cytomegalovirus exposure and HLA in healthy donors. The PCR used 60 Vbeta and 13 Jbeta primers. Libraries were prepared by immunoSEQ multiplex PCR; TCRdb keeps only in-frame clonotypes and omits some of them. The table includes 130,000 or so clones, approximately 82% detected once. Regarding the study as a whole: Owing to their indistinguishability, certain V segments, notably TRBV6-2 and TRBV6-3, were excluded.

Concerning this clone itself: Its antigen remains unknown.

CDR3 length: 15 residues. Sequencing input: PBMCs. The chain is built from TRBV21-1 and TRBJ2-7; the table's D call TRBD1 went unverified against the DNA. TRBV21-1 is annotated as a pseudogene. This sequence originates from a young man in good health and CMV-seropositive. CDR3 nucleotide sequence: TGTGCCAGCAGCAAAGCGGGACAGCTCGCCTACGAGCAGTACTTC. Its protein is CASSKAGQLAYEQYF.